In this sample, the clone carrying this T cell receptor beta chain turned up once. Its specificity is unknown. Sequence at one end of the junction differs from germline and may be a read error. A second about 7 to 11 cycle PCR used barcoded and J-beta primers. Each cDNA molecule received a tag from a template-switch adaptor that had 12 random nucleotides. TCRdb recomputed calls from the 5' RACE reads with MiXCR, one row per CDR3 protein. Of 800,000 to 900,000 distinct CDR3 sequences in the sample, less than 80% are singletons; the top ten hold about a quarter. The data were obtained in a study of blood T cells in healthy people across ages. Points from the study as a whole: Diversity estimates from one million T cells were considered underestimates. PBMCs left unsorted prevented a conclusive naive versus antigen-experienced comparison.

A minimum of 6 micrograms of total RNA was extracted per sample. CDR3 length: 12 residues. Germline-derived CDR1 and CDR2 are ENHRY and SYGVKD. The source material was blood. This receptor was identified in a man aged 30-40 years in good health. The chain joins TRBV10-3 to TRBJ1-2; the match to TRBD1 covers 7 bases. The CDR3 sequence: CGISRDSYGYTF. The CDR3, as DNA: TGTGGCATCAGTCGGGACAGCTATGGCTACACCTTC.